Each of the 14 T cell receptor beta chains below was sequenced from the same sample in a study of post-analysis software for immune sequencing data (dated by TCRdb to about 2015). Summary of the overall study and its limitations: Several TRBV segments, including TRBV5-6, TRBV5-1 and TRBV20-1, were significantly more frequent in patients than controls.

For these receptors, no antigen is known. Libraries were built with PCR. Instrument used: Illumina HiSeq 2500. Unique molecular identifiers were incorporated into TCR beta cDNA libraries to reduce PCR and sequencing biases. TCRdb cleaned the public reads at Q25 with fastp, built clones with MiXCR and kept in-frame beta chains. Every entry covers one CDR3 protein and lists the most common genes and DNA from its rows. Across this sample there are roughly 600,000 distinct CDR3 sequences, with 44% seen only once. The top ten clonotypes cover 1.5% to 2% of the sample. The sequencing sample was made of blood. The source of these receptors is a girl under 18 with multiple sclerosis.

The rearrangement links TRBV12-3 or TRBV12-4 to TRBJ2-7; 7 bases agree with TRBD1. Germline trimming cut 4 bases from V and 3 bases from J; bases unmatched to any gene: 9. This CDR3 has 15 amino acids. Here the CDR3 DNA reads TGTGCCAGCAGTTCGCCGGGACAGCATTACTACGAGCAGTACTTC. Encoded protein: CASSSPGQHYYEQYF.

This chain joins TRBV6-6 and TRBJ2-5; 8 positions match TRBD1. The CDR3 is 13 amino acids. The germline gives CDR1 MNHNY, CDR2 SVGAGI (reference sequence). The ends lost 7 bases at V and 3 bases at J; junction bases unmatched: 4. The CDR3 spells CASTDRAKETQYF. CDR3 nucleotide sequence: TGTGCCAGCACGGACAGGGCCAAAGAGACCCAGTACTTC.

The chain recombines TRBV13 with TRBJ2-7, with D unresolved. V was trimmed by 1 base and J by 7 bases, leaving 11 bases between them. CDR1 and CDR2 (germline): PRHDT, FYEKMQ (reference sequence). The CDR3 has 13 residues. The CDR3, as DNA: TGTGCCAGCAGCTTAGATGTAGACAATGAGCAGTACTTC. It translates to CASSLDVDNEQYF.

The V and J genes are TRBV29-1 and TRBJ2-1, with a possible D match to TRBD1 (5 bases). Germline lookup yields CDR1 SQVTM and CDR2 ANQGSEA. Trimming took off 7 bases at V and 5 bases at J, with 15 bases between the two ends. The CDR3 is made up of 13 amino acids. CDR3 residues: CSGRVPINNEQFF. Here the CDR3 DNA reads TGCAGCGGCAGGGTTCCCATAAACAATGAGCAGTTCTTC.

The chain carries TRBV2 and TRBJ2-3, with D tentatively TRBD1 or TRBD2 (5 bases each). Between the trimmed V and J ends, which lost 4 bases and 5 bases, there was a span of 13 bases. Germline V CDR1 and CDR2: SNHLY, FYNNEI. This CDR3 region has 14 residues. CDR3 region: CASSVGTAVDTQYF. CDR3 nucleotide sequence: TGTGCCAGCAGTGTTGGGACGGCCGTAGATACGCAGTATTTT. Full variable domain (rest looked up from reference TRBV2 and TRBJ2-3): EPEVTQTPSHQVTQMGQEVILRCVPISNHLYFYWYRQILGQKVEFLVSFYNNEISEKSEIFDDQFSVERPDGSNFTLKIRSTKLEDSAMYFCASSVGTAVDTQYFGPGTRLTVL.

The chain carries TRBV20-1 and TRBJ1-1; D gene unclear. Trimming removed 0 bases from V and 1 base from J, with 9 bases in between. The CDR3 has 14 amino acids. Per germline, CDR1 DFQATT and CDR2 SNEGSKA (reference sequence). The CDR3 sequence is CSARDHGRNTEAFF. CDR3 nucleotide sequence: TGCAGTGCTAGAGATCACGGGAGGAACACTGAAGCTTTCTTT.

About this clonotype itself: Mismatch with germline at one junction end may stem from a read error. This sequence joins TRBV20-1 and TRBJ1-1, with a tentative D call TRBD1 (6 bases). The V gene's germline CDR1 is DFQATT and CDR2 SNEGSKA (reference sequence). The CDR3 contains 13 residues. CDR3 sequence reads: CSTRDAQGIEAFF. CDR3 nucleotide sequence: TGCAGTACTAGGGACGCCCAGGGGATTGAAGCTTTCTTT.

The rearrangement joins TRBV20-1 to TRBJ1-2; D not resolved. V gave up 5 bases and J gave up 6 bases, with 16 bases separating them. The CDR3 consists of 13 residues. CDR1 is DFQATT, CDR2 SNEGSKA, per germline (reference sequence). In DNA, the CDR3 is TGCAGTGCTGTTCTTTCCGGGGTCGATGGCTACACCTTC. Translation: CSAVLSGVDGYTF.

This clonotype appeared many times. The chain uses TRBV20-1 and TRBJ2-5, with D possibly matching TRBD1 (6 bases). V shed 4 bases and J shed 3 bases, with 6 bases lying between them. The CDR3 has 11 residues. CDR1 and CDR2 from the germline V gene are DFQATT and SNEGSKA (reference sequence). The CDR3 region has the DNA TGCAGTGCTACAGGGGAAGAGACCCAGTACTTC. Protein sequence: CSATGEETQYF.

Ten or more counts support this clonotype. The V call is TRBV2, the J call TRBJ1-2; D is undetermined. V was cut by 8 bases and J by 1 base, with 2 bases left in between. The CDR3 has 10 amino acids. CDR1 SNHLY and CDR2 FYNNEI come from the germline V gene. The CDR3 loop is CASRNYGYTF. The CDR3 DNA follows: TGTGCCAGCCGTAACTATGGCTACACCTTC.

V and J are TRBV5-6 and TRBJ2-5, with a tentative D call TRBD2 (6 bases). CDR1 is SGHDT, CDR2 YYEEEE, per germline. The CDR3 runs 13 residues. The V end was cut by 1 base, the J end by 4 bases, with 8 bases between. CDR3 DNA: TGTGCCAGCAGCTTGTGGAGGGGAGAGACCCAGTACTTC. Translation: CASSLWRGETQYF.

This clonotype was observed a few times. The chain combines TRBV11-2 with TRBJ2-5; D is unresolved. The J call is in doubt because the DNA end fits TRBJ2-7 better. The V gene's germline CDR1 is SGHAT and CDR2 FQNNGV. The CDR3 is 13 amino acids. In DNA form, the CDR3 reads TGTGCCAGCAACGAAGGGCCTACCTACGAGCAGTACTTC. This encodes CASNEGPTYEQYF.

The J gene is TRBJ1-5, the V gene TRBV6-6; TRBD1 matches at 10 bases. V shed 5 bases, J shed 1 base, and the junction held 5 bases outside the gene matches. Germline CDR1 MNHNY, CDR2 SVGAGI (reference sequence). The CDR3 has 16 amino acids. CDR3 bases: TGTGCCAGCAGTCAACGACAGGGGGCGAGCAATCAGCCCCAGCATTTT. Its protein product is CASSQRQGASNQPQHF.

In this sample, this clonotype turned up a few times. This chain uses TRBV4-1 with TRBJ1-4; D is ambiguous. CDR1 MGHRA and CDR2 YSYEKL come from the germline V gene. The CDR3 covers 13 residues. Deletions cut 3 bases from V and 11 bases from J, with 13 bases between. CDR3 DNA sequence: TGCGCCAGCAGCCATCAGGCGGGTGGGAAACTGTTTTTT. Its translation is CASSHQAGGKLFF.